The entry that follows covers one TCR beta chain sequence. What it binds is unknown. The sample comes from a study of cytomegalovirus exposure and HLA in healthy donors. Study-level results: The HLA-A and HLA-B alleles of most subjects were reportedly predicted accurately from TCR beta sequences. Differences between HLA loci emerged in a later analysis of TCR association rates, with DRB1 most and HLA-C fewest. There were some public TCRs occurring in many donors, but most TCR sequences were rare.

The PCR made use of 60 Vbeta and 13 Jbeta primers. Method: immunoSEQ multiplex PCR; TCRdb's copy keeps in-frame clones and lacks some. The sample has 110,000 to 150,000 clones; roughly 65% are singletons. Sequences were obtained from PBMCs. This clonotype originated in a man aged 60 to 69 in good health and CMV-seronegative.

The CDR3 sequence is CASSLSALNNQPQHF. CDR3 DNA: TGTGCCAGCAGTTTAAGCGCATTGAACAATCAGCCCCAGCATTTT. The V gene is TRBV28, the J gene TRBJ1-5; D is uncertain. In germline, CDR1 is MDHEN, CDR2 SYDVKM. The CDR3 is 15 residues long. Trimming removed 2 bases from V and 3 bases from J, with 11 bases in between.